This T cell receptor beta chain came from a study of human T cells and chemical hapten exposure. Regarding the study as a whole: Expanded TCR counts at PT1 went up together with patch test score, a positive correlation.

The CDR3 extends over 16 amino acids. The V gene's germline CDR1 is DFQATT and CDR2 SNEGSKA (reference sequence). The ends lost 6 bases at V and 5 bases at J; junction bases unmatched: 11. Described time point: pre-sensitization, week 0. The treatment is: therapeutic diphenylcyclopropenone sensitization with weekly scalp DPC. On this clonotype itself: Its cognate antigen is unknown.

Per the original data handling: Samples contained a median of roughly 96,000 TCRs, with a range of about 20,000 to 750,000. One entry per CDR3 protein, called by TCRdb with MiXCR from the RACE reads. The V and J calls and clone size come from TCRdb's table, not from the authors' own analysis. Here the sample spans approximately 260,000 distinct CDR3 sequences, 7.5% to 9% being singletons. This sequence was found in a man in his late teens or twenties with alopecia areata. Some clones in this sample may be carry-over from other donors' samples. The sequences come from whole blood, collected in connection with sensitization to the hapten diphenylcyclopropenone (DPC). The rearrangement joins TRBV20-1 to TRBJ2-1, with 12 bases identical to TRBD2. CDR3 loop: CSALEPRTSGDNEQFF. For the CDR3, the DNA is TGCAGTGCGCTGGAGCCTCGGACTAGCGGGGACAATGAGCAGTTCTTC.